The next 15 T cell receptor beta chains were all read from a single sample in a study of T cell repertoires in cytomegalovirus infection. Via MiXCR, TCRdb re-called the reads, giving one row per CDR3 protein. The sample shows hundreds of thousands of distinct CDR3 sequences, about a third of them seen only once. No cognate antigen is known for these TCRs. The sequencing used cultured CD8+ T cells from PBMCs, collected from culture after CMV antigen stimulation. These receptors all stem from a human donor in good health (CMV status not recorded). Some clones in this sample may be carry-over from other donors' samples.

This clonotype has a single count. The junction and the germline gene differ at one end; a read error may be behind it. In nucleotides, the CDR3 is TGTGCCAGCAGCTCCTACAGGGGGCTAGTGTCTTTT. Translated, it gives CASSSYRGLVSF. The chain is built from TRBV7-6 and TRBJ1-5; TRBD1 aligns across 9 bases. Germline CDR1 and CDR2: SGHVS and FNYEAQ. The CDR3 is 12 amino acids.

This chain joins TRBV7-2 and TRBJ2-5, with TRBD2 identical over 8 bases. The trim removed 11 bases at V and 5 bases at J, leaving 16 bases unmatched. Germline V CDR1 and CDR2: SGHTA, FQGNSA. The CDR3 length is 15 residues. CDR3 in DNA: TGTGCCGGCACCATCGGCGGGGGGCAGGAGGAGACCCAGTACTTC. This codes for CAGTIGGGQEETQYF. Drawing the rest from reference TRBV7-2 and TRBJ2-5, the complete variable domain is GAGVSQSPSNKVTEKGKDVELRCDPISGHTALYWYRQSLGQGLEFLIYFQGNSAPDKSGLPSDRFSAERTGGSVSTLTIQRTQQEDSAVYLCAGTIGGGQEETQYFGPGTRLLVL.

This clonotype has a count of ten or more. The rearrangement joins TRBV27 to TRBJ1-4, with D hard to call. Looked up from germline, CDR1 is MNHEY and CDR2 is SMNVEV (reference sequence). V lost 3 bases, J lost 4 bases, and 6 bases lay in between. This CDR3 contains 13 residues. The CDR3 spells CASSFGGNEKLFF. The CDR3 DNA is TGTGCCAGCAGTTTCGGCGGTAATGAAAAACTGTTTTTT.

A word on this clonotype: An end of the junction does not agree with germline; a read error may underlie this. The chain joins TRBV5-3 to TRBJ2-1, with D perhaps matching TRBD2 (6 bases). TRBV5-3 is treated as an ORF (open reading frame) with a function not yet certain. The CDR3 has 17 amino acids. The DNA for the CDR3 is TGTGCCAGCAGCTTTATCGGGGGTATTAACTCCTACAATGAGCAGTTCTTC. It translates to CASSFIGGINSYNEQFF.

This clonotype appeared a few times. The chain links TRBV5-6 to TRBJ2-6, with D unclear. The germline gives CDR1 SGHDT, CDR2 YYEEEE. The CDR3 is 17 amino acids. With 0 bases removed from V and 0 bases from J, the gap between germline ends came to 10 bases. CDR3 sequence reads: CASSLGGTRSGANVLTF. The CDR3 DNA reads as TGTGCCAGCAGCTTGGGCGGAACCCGCTCTGGGGCCAACGTCCTGACTTTC.

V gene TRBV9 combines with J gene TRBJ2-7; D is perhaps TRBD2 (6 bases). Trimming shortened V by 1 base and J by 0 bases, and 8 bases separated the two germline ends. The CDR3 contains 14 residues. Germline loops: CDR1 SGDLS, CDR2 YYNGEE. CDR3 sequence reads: CASSVRGSSYEQYF. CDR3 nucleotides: TGTGCCAGCAGCGTACGGGGGAGCTCCTACGAGCAGTACTTC.

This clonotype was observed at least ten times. The CDR3, as DNA: TGCAGCGTTACCGCGGGGGGCCAAGTATACAATGAGCAGTTCTTC. Translation gives CSVTAGGQVYNEQFF. The rearrangement uses TRBV29-1 and TRBJ2-1; the match to TRBD2 covers 8 bases. The germline V gene has CDR1 SQVTM and CDR2 ANQGSEA. This CDR3 spans 15 amino acids. With 5 bases clipped from V and 4 bases from J, the junction kept 10 bases outside the gene matches.

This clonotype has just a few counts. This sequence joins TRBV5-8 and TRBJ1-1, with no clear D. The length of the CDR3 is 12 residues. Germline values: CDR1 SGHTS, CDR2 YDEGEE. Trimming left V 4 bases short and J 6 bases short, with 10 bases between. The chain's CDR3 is CASSRGGPEAFF. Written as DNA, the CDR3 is TGTGCCAGCAGCCGGGGTGGTCCTGAAGCTTTCTTT.

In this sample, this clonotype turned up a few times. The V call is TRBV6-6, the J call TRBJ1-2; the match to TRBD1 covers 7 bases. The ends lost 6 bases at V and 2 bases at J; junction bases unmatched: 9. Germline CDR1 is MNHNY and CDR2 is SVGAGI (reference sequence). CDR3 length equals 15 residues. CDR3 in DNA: TGTGCCAGCAGGGAAAACAGGGGAGGGAACTATGGCTACACCTTC. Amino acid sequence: CASRENRGGNYGYTF.

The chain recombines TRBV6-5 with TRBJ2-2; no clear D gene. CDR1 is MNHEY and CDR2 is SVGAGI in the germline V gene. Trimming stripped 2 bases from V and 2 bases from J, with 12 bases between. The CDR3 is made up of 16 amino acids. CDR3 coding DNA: TGTGCCAGCAGTTACCTTCTAGGCCTAAACACCGGGGAGCTGTTTTTT. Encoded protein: CASSYLLGLNTGELFF.

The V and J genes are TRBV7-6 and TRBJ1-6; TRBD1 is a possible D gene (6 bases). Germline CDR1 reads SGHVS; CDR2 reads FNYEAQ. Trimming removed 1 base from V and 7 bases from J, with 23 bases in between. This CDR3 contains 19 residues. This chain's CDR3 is CASSLDPLLGQEGNSPLHF. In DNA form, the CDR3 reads TGTGCCAGCAGCTTAGATCCACTACTGGGACAAGAAGGGAATTCACCCCTCCACTTT.

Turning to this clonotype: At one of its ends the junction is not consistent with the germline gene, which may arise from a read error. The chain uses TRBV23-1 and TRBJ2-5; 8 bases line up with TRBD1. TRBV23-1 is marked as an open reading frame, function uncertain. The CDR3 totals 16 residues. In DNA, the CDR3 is TGCGCCAGCAGCCAAGACAAACAGGGGGGAGCGGAGACACAGTACTTC. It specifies CASSQDKQGGAETQYF.

The CDR3 here is CASSLGGGSTYEQYF. CDR3 DNA: TGTGCCAGCAGCTTGGGGGGTGGATCTACCTACGAGCAGTACTTC. The genes are TRBV7-6 and TRBJ2-7, with D tentatively TRBD2 (6 bases). Trimming removed 3 bases at V and 2 bases at J, with 14 bases between. Looked up from germline, CDR1 is SGHVS and CDR2 is FNYEAQ. The CDR3 spans 15 residues.

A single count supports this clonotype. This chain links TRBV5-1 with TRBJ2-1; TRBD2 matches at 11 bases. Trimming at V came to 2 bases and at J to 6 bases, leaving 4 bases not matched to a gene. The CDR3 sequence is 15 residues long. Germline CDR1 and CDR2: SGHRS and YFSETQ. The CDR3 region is CASSFTSGGINEQFF. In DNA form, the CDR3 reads TGCGCCAGCAGCTTCACTAGCGGGGGAATCAATGAGCAGTTCTTC.

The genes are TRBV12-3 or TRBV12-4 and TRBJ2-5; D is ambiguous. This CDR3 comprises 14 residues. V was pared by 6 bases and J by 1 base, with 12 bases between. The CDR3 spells CASSLSRFQETQYF. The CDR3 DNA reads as TGTGCCAGCAGCCTTTCTCGTTTCCAAGAGACCCAGTACTTC.